Sequencing of this TCR beta chain was carried out in a study of shared clonotypes between healthy human individuals. This clone has only a few counts. Measured with immunoSEQ multiplex PCR; TCRdb has only the in-frame clones, and not every one. The sample carries some 2,500,000 clones, under 95% recorded once. This CDR3 spans 13 amino acids. Germline CDR1 and CDR2: LGHNA and YSLEER. Trimming pared 0 bases from V and 10 bases from J, leaving 10 bases between. The chain links TRBV4-3 to TRBJ1-5, with D tentatively TRBD1 (6 bases). The TCR originated in a young man in good health. Some clones in this sample may be carry-over from other donors' samples. The sample comprised naive CD4+ T cells from PBMCs. Subset meaning: CD45RA+ positively selected. The CDR3 loop reads CASSQDPGAPQHF. The CDR3, as DNA: TGCGCCAGCAGCCAAGATCCGGGGGCACCCCAGCATTTT.